This T cell receptor beta chain derives from a study of tumor-infiltrating lymphocytes in primary liver carcinoma. On the study more broadly: Every sample contained roughly 3.5 to 8 million productive TCRbeta reads, and these numbers were similar from one tissue type to another.

A note on this clonotype: Its target is not known. Germline and junction disagree at one end, which may indicate a read error.

Study-level points and caveats: Tumors had a top-250-clone fraction that was significantly higher than blood (p = 0.039).

The template, roughly 0.45 ug total RNA, yielded TCR beta cDNA made with a constant-region primer. Modified slightly, ARM-PCR produced TCR beta libraries over three nested multiplex PCR rounds. A C-beta reverse primer was combined with TRBV1-TRBV30 forward primers in the first two PCR rounds, and each round had ten to eleven cycles. Using its own MiXCR run on the multiplex PCR reads, TCRdb lists one record per CDR3 protein. The table shows fewer than 70,000 distinct CDR3 sequences, with just over 70% occurring only once. Germline V gene lookup returns CDR1 SEHNR and CDR2 FQNEAQ (reference sequence). This CDR3 region has 15 residues. Scientists recovered RNA and DNA together from around 20-30 mg of unsorted bulk tissue. Surgery removed the patients' primary liver carcinoma.

This clonotype was sampled from a man aged 35 to 55 with primary liver carcinoma and hepatitis B virus infection. The rearrangement uses TRBV7-9 and TRBJ2-7; no reliable D call. Sequencing was done on a sample of liver tumor tissue from sampling region 2. Subset described: tumor region T2, inferior pole. The DNA of the CDR3 is TGTGCCAGCAGCTTAGCGAGAAATTTTGTCTACGAGCGGTACTTC. This sequence encodes CASSLARNFVYERYF. The variable domain in full, completed from reference TRBV7-9 and TRBJ2-7, reads DTGVSQNPRHKITKRGQNVTFRCDPISEHNRLYWYRQTLGQGPEFLTYFQNEAQLEKSRLLSDRFSAERPKGSFSTLEIQRTEQGDSAMYLCASSLARNFVYERYFGPGTRLTVT.